Listed here is a single T cell receptor (beta chain). This clonotype showed up just a few times. The target of this receptor is not known. Base-call qualities are not available, and no considerably larger clone is one nucleotide away. CDR1 and CDR2 are read off the germline V gene as MNHEY and SVGAGI. The CDR3 contains 14 residues, cysteine and phenylalanine counted. Only the CDR3 region is kept as DNA, spanning 42 bases read in frame from base 1. Relative to germline, V is 5 bases shorter and J is 6 bases shorter, with 16 bases between their ends. These data originate in a study of T-cell memory formation after mild COVID-19 (dated by TCRdb to the early 2020s). For the wider study: TCR sequence clusters from the two donors were largely donor specific. T-cell clones expanding and contracting after mild COVID-19 in a couple of donors were tracked by longitudinal TCRalpha and TCRbeta repertoire sequencing. The cohort was made up of two young adult volunteers, one female and one male, who were previously healthy.

The instrument was an Illumina NovaSeq 6000. TCRalpha and TCRbeta cDNA libraries were constructed by 5'RACE with constant-segment primers, with sample barcodes and unique molecular identifiers being introduced. Trizol reagent was used to extract RNA from every sample. The libraries were amplified in two PCR steps, and the second step added a second sample barcode and Illumina TruSeq adapters. The libraries were sequenced on an Illumina NovaSeq using 2 x 150 bp paired-end reads. In the authors' own workflow: The reads were demultiplexed and collapsed into UMI-guided consensus sequences using migec v1.2.7. With mixcr v2.1.11, UMI consensuses were aligned to TRA and TRB V and J templates and assembled into clonotypes. A clonotype was counted as expanded or contracted only if both edgeR and NoisET called the change significant, with noise models trained on biological replicates. edgeR calls used a false discovery rate-adjusted p below 0.01 and a log2 fold-change threshold of 1. As an exploratory analysis of dynamics, max-normalized trajectories of the 1000 most abundant clonotypes were examined with PCA combined with hierarchical clustering. Separately sequenced CD4+ and CD8+ repertoires were used to assign the CD4 or CD8 phenotype of responding clones. TCRdb reran the public reads through fastp at Q25 and MiXCR, keeping productive beta chains. CDR3 protein duplicates are merged, each entry listing the most common genes and DNA. These V and J calls derive from TCRdb rather than the authors' analysis. For this sample the table gives roughly 51,000 distinct CDR3 sequences, of which 5.5% to 7.5% were detected only once. The ten largest clones take up roughly 1.3% of the sample.

The paper as a whole reports these results and caveats: Clones that contracted from day 15 to 85 showed balanced CD4/CD8 phenotypes, whereas a second wave of clones that expanded from day 15 to 37 leaned towards CD4+. SARS-CoV-2 specificity of the second-wave clones peaking on day 37 was not confirmed. Some responding clones were detected in pre-infection memory, which suggested that pre-existing cross-reactive memory T cells had joined the SARS-CoV-2 response. The study included only a couple of mild cases, and larger cohorts that include severe cases with pre-infection samples were judged to be necessary. Contracting CD4+ clones appeared mostly in the CM and EM memory subsets, whereas CD8+ clones were enriched in EMRA.

Ficoll-Paque density gradient centrifugation was the method used to isolate PBMCs. The rearrangement joined TRBV6-5 to TRBJ2-5, with TRBD2 as a weak D call on 6 bases. This clonotype was obtained from a man between 18 and 29 years old who had mild COVID-19 (a few samples of this study predate the infection). The sample titles of this study are shuffled in the database, so cell type and time point are left out; the donor was told from shared clones. Sequenced: PBMCs or a T cell subset sorted from them (not recorded which). The CDR3 amino acid sequence is: CASSQIAEKKTQYF. The nucleotide sequence reads as follows: TGTGCCAGCAGTCAGATAGCGGAAAAAAAGACCCAGTACTTC.